This T cell receptor beta chain came from a study of monozygotic twins with inflammatory bowel disease. On this clonotype: What it binds is not known.

Template switching introduced UMIs that contain a 6-nucleotide sample barcode. cDNA encoding TCRalpha and TCRbeta underwent two nested PCRs of around 15 and 10 cycles, each of which was followed by bead purification. TCRdb re-called the 5' RACE reads and gives one entry per CDR3 protein, without DNA. The sample has approximately 150,000 distinct CDR3 sequences, and its top ten clones hold roughly 2.3%. Study observations and caveats: Different T cell subtypes could not be distinguished.

Unfractionated whole blood yielded total RNA, and T cells were not sorted. The CDR3 length is 15 residues. The germline gives CDR1 SGHNT, CDR2 YYREEE (reference sequence). The clonotype originates from a human donor with ulcerative colitis or Crohn's disease, or a healthy co-twin of an affected twin (not recorded which). The sequencing sample was made of blood. The chain couples TRBV5-4 to TRBJ1-1; TCRdb proposes TRBD1, but this gene call is untestable without DNA. The CDR3 here is CASSRGGTGTAEAFF.